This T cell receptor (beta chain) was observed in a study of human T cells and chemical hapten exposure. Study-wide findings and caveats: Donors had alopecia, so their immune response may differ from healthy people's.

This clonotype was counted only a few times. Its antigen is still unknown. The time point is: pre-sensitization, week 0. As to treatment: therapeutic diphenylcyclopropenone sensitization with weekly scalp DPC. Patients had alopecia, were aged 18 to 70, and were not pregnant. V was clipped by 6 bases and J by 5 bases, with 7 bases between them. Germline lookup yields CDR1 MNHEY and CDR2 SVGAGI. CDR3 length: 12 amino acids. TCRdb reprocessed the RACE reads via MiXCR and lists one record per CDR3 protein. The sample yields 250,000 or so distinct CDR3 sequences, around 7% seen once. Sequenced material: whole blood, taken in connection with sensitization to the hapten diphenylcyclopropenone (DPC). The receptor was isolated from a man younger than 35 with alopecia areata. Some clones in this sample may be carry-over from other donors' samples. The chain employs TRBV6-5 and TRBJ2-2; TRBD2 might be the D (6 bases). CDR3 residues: CASREGTGELFF. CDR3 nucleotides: TGTGCCAGCAGGGAGGGGACCGGGGAGCTGTTTTTT.